The 15 T cell receptor beta chains below all came from one sample that was sequenced in a study of T cell changes during pregnancy in multiple sclerosis. Profiled with immunoSEQ multiplex PCR; TCRdb holds only in-frame clones, not every one. The sample lists about 39,000 clones; over 75% were seen once. The specimen was CD4+ T cells from peripheral blood mononuclear cells, collected in the first trimester of pregnancy. All receptors derive from a female donor in good health, enrolled as a control in a pregnancy study.

The rearrangement uses TRBV5-1 and TRBJ2-6; D gene ambiguous. The germline V and J ends were trimmed by 2 bases and 0 bases, with 6 bases remaining between them. Germline V lookup: CDR1 SGHRS, CDR2 YFSETQ. This CDR3 is built from 15 residues. The CDR3 nucleotides read TGCGCCAGCAGCTTACCTAGCTCTGGGGCCAACGTCCTGACTTTC. It codes for CASSLPSSGANVLTF.

The chain has TRBV4-1 and TRBJ1-4; D gene ambiguous. Germline CDR1 and CDR2: MGHRA and YSYEKL. The CDR3 covers 13 residues. The V end was cut by 5 bases, the J end by 5 bases, with 9 bases between. The CDR3 DNA reads TGCGCCAGCAGCATGTGGAGAAATGAAAAACTGTTTTTT. Translation gives CASSMWRNEKLFF.

The rearrangement links TRBV6-6 to TRBJ2-7, with TRBD1 matching over 7 bases. The CDR3 consists of 13 residues. Germline CDR1 and CDR2: MNHNY and SVGAGI (reference sequence). V gave up 5 bases and J gave up 3 bases; unmatched junction bases: 4. This CDR3 is CASSPRTGYEQYF. DNA of the CDR3: TGTGCCAGCAGTCCCCGGACAGGCTACGAGCAGTACTTC.

The J gene is TRBJ2-2, the V gene TRBV7-3, with D tentatively TRBD1 (5 bases). The length of the CDR3 is 13 residues. Trimming pared 5 bases from V and 6 bases from J, leaving 10 bases between. The germline V gene has CDR1 SGHTA and CDR2 FQGTGA. The CDR3 reads CASSQGSPGELFF. The DNA for the CDR3 is TGTGCCAGCAGCCAGGGAAGTCCCGGGGAGCTGTTTTTT.

This clone was recorded a few times. The rearrangement joins TRBV7-3 to TRBJ1-1; no clear D. V gave up 2 bases and J gave up 3 bases, with 7 bases separating them. Germline CDR1 reads SGHTA; CDR2 reads FQGTGA. This CDR3 contains 13 residues. As DNA, the CDR3 is TGTGCCAGCAGCTTACGCGGGGACACTGAAGCTTTCTTT. This encodes CASSLRGDTEAFF. Based on the CDR3 plus reference TRBV7-3 and TRBJ1-1, the full variable domain is GAGVSQTPSNKVTEKGKYVELRCDPISGHTALYWYRQSLGQGPEFLIYFQGTGAADDSGLPNDRFFAVRPEGSVSTLKIQRTERGDSAVYLCASSLRGDTEAFFGQGTRLTVV.

The CDR3 nucleotides are TGTGCCAGCAGCTTAGAACAGGGCACTGAAGCTTTCTTT. Encoded protein: CASSLEQGTEAFF. The rearrangement uses TRBV13 and TRBJ1-1, with D possibly matching TRBD1 (6 bases). V was shortened by 1 base and J by 4 bases, with 7 bases between the two germline ends. Germline V lookup: CDR1 PRHDT, CDR2 FYEKMQ (reference sequence). The CDR3 spans 13 residues.

V usage is TRBV6-5 and J usage is TRBJ1-1; D is undetermined. CDR1 is MNHEY, CDR2 SVGAGI, per germline. V shed 8 bases and J shed 0 bases, with 7 bases lying between them. The CDR3 consists of 12 residues. The CDR3 sequence: CASGRMNTEAFF. In nucleotides, the CDR3 is TGTGCCAGCGGGAGGATGAACACTGAAGCTTTCTTT.

This clone was detected once. CDR3 sequence reads: CASSLIPNQPQHF. The CDR3 nucleotides are TGTGCCAGTAGTTTAATCCCCAATCAGCCCCAGCATTTT. The rearrangement links TRBV19 to TRBJ1-5; D is unclear. CDR1 LNHDA and CDR2 SQIVND come from the germline V gene (reference sequence). This CDR3 comprises 13 residues. V shed 5 bases and J shed 3 bases, with 8 bases lying between them.

The chain links TRBV6-6 to TRBJ1-3, with 8 bases fitting TRBD1. The CDR3 spans 13 residues. The germline V gene has CDR1 MNHNY and CDR2 SVGAGI (reference sequence). V gave up 7 bases and J gave up 4 bases; unmatched junction bases: 3. In DNA form, the CDR3 reads TGTGCCAGCACCGCAGGGGGCGGAAACACCATATATTTT. This encodes CASTAGGGNTIYF.

The V call is TRBV4-2, the J call TRBJ2-1, with 7 bases that match TRBD2. The CDR3 is made up of 16 amino acids. Trimming cost V 1 base and J 4 bases; bases outside gene matches: 7. CDR1 LGHNA and CDR2 YNFKEQ come from the germline V gene. The CDR3 nucleotides are TGTGCCAGCAGCCAAGTTTTACTAGCGAGTTACAATGAGCAGTTCTTC. Translation gives CASSQVLLASYNEQFF.

This clone was picked up one time. The chain couples TRBV27 to TRBJ1-6, with TRBD1 identical over 8 bases. Germline CDR1 reads MNHEY; CDR2 reads SMNVEV (reference sequence). The length of the CDR3 is 15 residues. J was trimmed by 6 bases and V by 4 bases; bases with no gene match: 5. The CDR3 DNA reads as TGTGCCAGCAGTTGGCAGGACAGGGTTAATTCACCCCTCCACTTT. Protein: CASSWQDRVNSPLHF.

The chain has TRBV14 and TRBJ1-4; TRBD1 matches at 9 bases. The CDR3 length is 16 residues. Germline V CDR1 and CDR2: SGHDN, FVKESK. After removal of 2 bases from V and 5 bases from J, the junction contained 6 bases not matched to a gene. CDR3 DNA sequence: TGTGCCAGCAGCCAAAGACCCGGGACAGGGAATGAAAAACTGTTTTTT. Translation gives CASSQRPGTGNEKLFF. Looking up the rest from reference TRBV14 and TRBJ1-4 gives the full variable domain: EAGVTQFPSHSVIEKGQTVTLRCDPISGHDNLYWYRRVMGKEIKFLLHFVKESKQDESGMPNNRFLAERTGGTYSTLKVQPAELEDSGVYFCASSQRPGTGNEKLFFGSGTQLSVL.

The V call is TRBV28, the J call TRBJ2-7; 8 nucleotides line up with TRBD1. The CDR3 is 15 amino acids. J lost 2 bases, V lost 3 bases, and 6 bases had no gene match. CDR1 is MDHEN and CDR2 is SYDVKM in the germline V gene. The CDR3 coding sequence is TGTGCCAGCAGTTTCGGTGCAGGGGGCACCTACGAGCAGTACTTC. It yields the protein CASSFGAGGTYEQYF. The entire variable domain, with the rest obtained from reference TRBV28 and TRBJ2-7, is as follows: DVKVTQSSRYLVKRTGEKVFLECVQDMDHENMFWYRQDPGLGLRLIYFSYDVKMKEKGDIPEGYSVSREKKERFSLILESASTNQTSMYLCASSFGAGGTYEQYFGPGTRLTVT.

In its sample, this clone was seen once. This chain uses TRBV14 with TRBJ1-6, with TRBD1 identical over 9 bases. The CDR3 covers 15 residues. CDR1 and CDR2 from the germline V gene are SGHDN and FVKESK. V lost 3 bases to trimming and J lost 7 bases; unmatched junction nucleotides: 4. The CDR3 spells CASSQGQGINSPLHF. CDR3 DNA: TGTGCCAGCAGCCAGGGACAGGGAATCAATTCACCCCTCCACTTT. The full variable domain, with the rest looked up from reference TRBV14 and TRBJ1-6, is EAGVTQFPSHSVIEKGQTVTLRCDPISGHDNLYWYRRVMGKEIKFLLHFVKESKQDESGMPNNRFLAERTGGTYSTLKVQPAELEDSGVYFCASSQGQGINSPLHFGNGTRLTVT.

J is TRBJ2-2 and V is TRBV19; D gene unclear. CDR3 length equals 15 residues. The germline CDR1 and CDR2 sequences are LNHDA and SQIVND (reference sequence). The V gene lost 5 bases and the J gene lost 3 bases, with 13 bases spanning the gap. The CDR3 nucleotides are TGTGCCAGTAGTTACCGAGGCAGTTACACCGGGGAGCTGTTTTTT. Its translation: CASSYRGSYTGELFF.